A single sample gave rise to the 23 T cell receptor beta chains below, sequenced in a study of blood T cell repertoires in COVID-19. Sequenced by immunoSEQ multiplex PCR; TCRdb stores in-frame clones only, minus some. This table has 94,000 or so clones, roughly 88% appearing once. The specimen sequenced was peripheral blood. All receptors derive from a woman between 65 and 79 years old with acute or convalescent COVID-19.

This chain links TRBV14 with TRBJ2-7; no clear D gene. The CDR3 is 13 residues long. In germline, CDR1 is SGHDN, CDR2 FVKESK. The V end was cut by 0 bases, the J end by 0 bases, with 3 bases between. CDR3 residues: CASSQDSSYEQYF. As DNA, the CDR3 is TGTGCCAGCAGCCAAGACAGCTCCTACGAGCAGTACTTC.

V gene TRBV5-1 combines with J gene TRBJ2-1; TRBD2 matches at 12 bases. With V trimmed by 0 bases and J by 7 bases, 5 bases remained unmatched. Germline loops: CDR1 SGHRS, CDR2 YFSETQ. The CDR3 extends over 16 amino acids. CDR3 bases: TGCGCCAGCAGCTTGGGCGGACTAGCGGGAATGAATGAGCAGTTCTTC. It translates to CASSLGGLAGMNEQFF.

This chain joins TRBV10-3 and TRBJ2-7; the match to TRBD1 covers 8 bases. Germline V gene sequence: CDR1 ENHRY, CDR2 SYGVKD. This CDR3 has 13 residues. J was trimmed by 5 bases and V by 10 bases; bases with no gene match: 10. In DNA form, the CDR3 reads TGTGCCACGAGACAGGGGTGGGGGGACGAGCAGTACTTC. Protein sequence: CATRQGWGDEQYF.

The chain is built from TRBV11-2 and TRBJ2-1; 8 bases align to TRBD1. The CDR3 is 16 amino acids. CDR1 is SGHAT, CDR2 FQNNGV, per germline. Germline trimming cut 4 bases from V and 12 bases from J; bases unmatched to any gene: 17. CDR3 DNA sequence: TGTGCCAGCAGCTCTACCAGGGGGCGGGCATTGGTCGGGCAGTTCTTC. Amino acids: CASSSTRGRALVGQFF.

This rearrangement joins TRBV7-3 to TRBJ2-3, with TRBD2 matching over 16 bases. V shed 5 bases and J 6 bases; nucleotides not matched to a gene: 5. CDR3 length equals 16 residues. Germline-derived CDR1 and CDR2 are SGHTA and FQGTGA. The CDR3 DNA is TGTGCCAGCAGCCCGGGACTAGCGGGGGGGCTTGATACGCAGTATTTT. This gives the protein CASSPGLAGGLDTQYF.

In DNA, the CDR3 is TGTGCCAGCAAGGAGGTGGAGGGACAAGAGACCCAGTACTTC. Protein sequence: CASKEVEGQETQYF. This chain connects TRBV6-5 to TRBJ2-5; D may be TRBD2 (6 bases). Trimming removed 7 bases from V and 2 bases from J, with 14 bases in between. The CDR3 loop spans 14 amino acids. Germline V gives CDR1 MNHEY, CDR2 SVGAGI.

This chain uses TRBV2 with TRBJ1-4; 11 nucleotides line up with TRBD1. The CDR3 sequence is 16 residues long. Germline CDR1 SNHLY, CDR2 FYNNEI. Unmatched junction bases numbered 4, after V lost 7 bases and J lost 0 bases. The CDR3 nucleotides are TGTGCCAGCAAGCTGGGACAGGGGGCAACTAATGAAAAACTGTTTTTT. Translating it yields CASKLGQGATNEKLFF.

Remarks on this clone: Different DNA sequences within this sample yield the same CDR3. The V and J genes are TRBV5-6 and TRBJ2-2, with unresolved D. The CDR3 has 12 amino acids. Per germline, CDR1 SGHDT and CDR2 YYEEEE. V lost 1 base and J lost 6, with 4 bases in between. CDR3 in DNA: TGTGCCAGCAGCTTGCCAGCCGGGGAGCTGTTTTTT. It specifies CASSLPAGELFF.

This sequence joins TRBV29-1 and TRBJ2-1, with D uncertain. V shed 5 bases and J shed 6 bases, with 5 bases lying between them. This CDR3 region has 10 residues. Germline values: CDR1 SQVTM, CDR2 ANQGSEA. CDR3 protein: CSVYGNEQFF. The CDR3 DNA reads as TGCAGCGTTTACGGCAATGAGCAGTTCTTC.

Only a few counts were recorded for this clone. The J gene is TRBJ1-2, the V gene TRBV7-9; D perhaps matches TRBD1 (6 bases). V was pared by 6 bases and J by 7 bases, with 15 bases between. CDR1 and CDR2 (germline): SEHNR, FQNEAQ (reference sequence). The CDR3 sequence is 13 residues long. As DNA, the CDR3 is TGTGCCAGCAGTTTCAGTGGGGGCACTGGCTACACCTTC. Translated: CASSFSGGTGYTF.

CDR3 sequence: CASSLVEDPYNEQFF. DNA of the CDR3: TGCGCCAGCAGCTTGGTGGAGGATCCCTACAATGAGCAGTTCTTC. V is TRBV5-1 and J is TRBJ2-1; a weak D match, TRBD2 (5 bases). This CDR3 has 15 amino acids. V shed 0 bases and J shed 2 bases, with 9 bases lying between them. Germline values: CDR1 SGHRS, CDR2 YFSETQ.

The chain carries TRBV6-2 or TRBV6-3 and TRBJ2-7, with D maybe TRBD2 (6 bases). The CDR3 covers 16 residues. V gave up 2 bases and J gave up 1 base, with 15 bases separating them. Germline V gives CDR1 MNHEY, CDR2 SVGEGT. The CDR3 sequence: CASSYRASEFSYEQYF. As DNA, the CDR3 is TGTGCCAGCAGTTACCGGGCTAGCGAATTTTCCTACGAGCAGTACTTC.

This clone was found once. J is TRBJ2-7 and V is TRBV28; 9 bases line up with TRBD1. Losses at the gene ends were 6 bases for V and 2 bases for J; bases not matched to a gene: 2. The CDR3 spans 13 residues. The germline V gene has CDR1 MDHEN and CDR2 SYDVKM. The CDR3, as DNA: TGTGCCAGCAGCCGGGACAGGGCCTACGAGCAGTACTTC. Its protein product is CASSRDRAYEQYF. Based on the CDR3 plus reference TRBV28 and TRBJ2-7, the full variable domain is DVKVTQSSRYLVKRTGEKVFLECVQDMDHENMFWYRQDPGLGLRLIYFSYDVKMKEKGDIPEGYSVSREKKERFSLILESASTNQTSMYLCASSRDRAYEQYFGPGTRLTVT.

J is TRBJ2-5 and V is TRBV7-2; D perhaps matches TRBD1 (6 bases). The V end was cut by 5 bases, the J end by 5 bases, with 15 bases between. The CDR3 is 14 residues long. Germline-derived CDR1 and CDR2 are SGHTA and FQGNSA. In DNA form, the CDR3 reads TGTGCCAGCAGCAAAGTAGGGGGTGCGGAGACCCAGTACTTC. Amino acids: CASSKVGGAETQYF.

V gene TRBV2 combines with J gene TRBJ1-1; TRBD1 is a possible D gene (5 bases). Trimming removed 7 bases at V and 5 bases at J, with 8 bases between. This CDR3 spans 11 amino acids. Germline V gene lookup returns CDR1 SNHLY and CDR2 FYNNEI. The CDR3 DNA follows: TGTGCCAGCAATAGGGGTACTGAAGCTTTCTTT. Translation: CASNRGTEAFF.

The rearrangement joins TRBV7-3 to TRBJ2-1; 7 bases are a match to TRBD2. CDR1 SGHTA and CDR2 FQGTGA come from the germline V gene. The trim removed 0 bases at V and 5 bases at J, leaving 7 bases unmatched. The CDR3 is 16 residues long. CDR3 region: CASSLTSSGFNNEQFF. For the CDR3, the DNA is TGTGCCAGCAGCTTAACCTCTAGCGGATTTAACAATGAGCAGTTCTTC.

This clone turned up a few times. The genes are TRBV27 and TRBJ2-2; TRBD2 aligns across 13 bases. V was pared by 7 bases and J by 6 bases, with 8 bases of the junction left unmatched. CDR1 is MNHEY and CDR2 is SMNVEV in the germline V gene (reference sequence). This CDR3 region has 16 residues. The CDR3 region is CASTPLGLAGAGELFF. The CDR3 bases are TGTGCCAGCACCCCGCTAGGACTAGCGGGAGCCGGGGAGCTGTTTTTT.

This clone showed up just once. The rearrangement joins TRBV9 to TRBJ1-6, with TRBD1 matching over 7 bases. Trimming cost V 3 bases and J 10 bases; bases outside gene matches: 7. Germline CDR1 is SGDLS and CDR2 is YYNGEE. CDR3 size: 14 residues. CDR3 in DNA: TGTGCCAGCAGCGGACGAGGGACAGTCTCACCCCTCCACTTT. This encodes CASSGRGTVSPLHF.

This chain joins TRBV18 and TRBJ2-3, with TRBD1 identical over 10 bases. The length of the CDR3 is 15 residues. After removal of 3 bases from V and 6 bases from J, the junction contained 6 bases not matched to a gene. Germline V CDR1 and CDR2: KGHSH, LQKENI. The CDR3 DNA reads as TGTGCCAGCTCACCCGGGACAGGGGAGTCCGATACGCAGTATTTT. Protein product: CASSPGTGESDTQYF.

The chain uses TRBV18 and TRBJ1-1; 7 nucleotides agree with TRBD1. The CDR3 has 15 amino acids. The germline gives CDR1 KGHSH, CDR2 LQKENI. Germline trimming cut 1 base from V and 4 bases from J; bases unmatched to any gene: 6. The CDR3 DNA sequence: TGTGCCAGCTCACCACGTGCCCGGGACAGCACTGAAGCTTTCTTT. This encodes CASSPRARDSTEAFF.

The V and J genes are TRBV6-5 and TRBJ1-1; D remains ambiguous. The germline V and J ends were trimmed by 0 bases and 4 bases, with 12 bases remaining between them. Looked up from germline, CDR1 is MNHEY and CDR2 is SVGAGI. The CDR3 loop spans 15 amino acids. The CDR3 loop is CASSYSTGSGTEAFF. For the CDR3, the DNA is TGTGCCAGCAGTTACTCGACGGGGTCGGGCACTGAAGCTTTCTTT.

V and J are TRBV7-9 and TRBJ2-7; maybe TRBD1 (6 bases). Trimming took off 5 bases at V and 0 bases at J, with 23 bases between the two ends. The CDR3 runs 18 residues. CDR1 is SEHNR and CDR2 is FQNEAQ in the germline V gene (reference sequence). This CDR3 is CASSSRDIPPIHSYEQYF. In nucleotides, the CDR3 is TGTGCCAGCAGCAGCCGGGACATTCCTCCAATACACTCCTACGAGCAGTACTTC.

V usage is TRBV24-1 and J usage is TRBJ2-1; 8 nucleotides align to TRBD1. J gave up 2 bases and V 2 bases, and 7 bases lay outside the gene matches. Germline values: CDR1 KGHDR, CDR2 SFDVKD. CDR3 length: 17 amino acids. The CDR3 DNA reads as TGTGCCACCAGTGATTCCCCTGGCAGGGGGCCCTACAATGAGCAGTTCTTC. It encodes CATSDSPGRGPYNEQFF.